The 4 T cell receptor beta chains below were found in one sample sequenced in a study of T cells in pancreatic ductal adenocarcinoma. Surgery without prior neoadjuvant therapy was the treatment of the selected pancreatic ductal adenocarcinoma patients. Generated by immunoSEQ multiplex PCR, the TCRdb table keeps only in-frame clones and is missing some. The sample gives about 98,000 clones, nearly 95% of which show up once; roughly 3.1% is in the top ten. Sequencing was carried out using PBMCs. The receptors shown here come from a human donor with pancreatic ductal adenocarcinoma.

The chain has TRBV7-9 and TRBJ1-2; TRBD1 agrees at 7 bases. This CDR3 is built from 12 residues. V lost 3 bases, J lost 8 bases, and 3 bases stayed unmatched. Germline CDR1 reads SEHNR; CDR2 reads FQNEAQ (reference sequence). The CDR3 loop is CASSLDRRGYTF. CDR3 nucleotides: TGTGCCAGCAGCTTGGACAGGAGGGGCTACACCTTC.

The CDR3 region is CASKMELRGNEQFF. The DNA for the CDR3 is TGCGCCAGCAAAATGGAGCTCCGGGGGAATGAGCAGTTCTTC. This chain connects TRBV5-1 to TRBJ2-1; D is possibly TRBD2 (6 bases). Germline CDR1 is SGHRS and CDR2 is YFSETQ. The CDR3 totals 14 residues. The ends were cut back, 6 bases at V and 7 bases at J, with 17 bases in the middle.

This clone was found once. The V call is TRBV6-5, the J call TRBJ1-4, with D maybe TRBD1 (5 bases). The germline V and J ends were trimmed by 2 bases and 3 bases, with 10 bases remaining between them. The CDR3 covers 15 residues. Germline V CDR1 and CDR2: MNHEY, SVGAGI. CDR3 sequence reads: CASSYGPGPNEKLFF. The CDR3 DNA reads as TGTGCCAGCAGTTACGGCCCAGGGCCTAATGAAAAACTGTTTTTT.

The chain carries TRBV5-1 and TRBJ1-3; D is unclear. This CDR3 region has 15 residues. V gave up 4 bases and J gave up 0 bases, with 11 bases separating them. Germline V gene data show CDR1 as SGHRS and CDR2 as YFSETQ. The CDR3 protein is CASSIDKLSGNTIYF. CDR3 bases: TGCGCCAGCAGCATAGACAAGCTCTCTGGAAACACCATATATTTT.